The 14 T cell receptor beta chains listed next were all sequenced from one sample in a study of T cell responses to AZD1222 COVID-19 vaccine. Using immunoSEQ multiplex PCR, the repertoire was profiled, and TCRdb retains in-frame clones only, with some absent. The data contain 90,000 to 100,000 clones, roughly 90% of them singletons. The sample here was peripheral blood, taken on day 0 of AZD1222 vaccination. These receptors were obtained from an adult in good health.

This clone is a singleton in its sample. The chain has TRBV6-5 and TRBJ2-5; D possibly corresponds to TRBD1 (5 bases). The CDR3 has 13 residues. The germline V and J ends were trimmed by 6 bases and 5 bases, with 13 bases remaining between them. The V gene's germline CDR1 is MNHEY and CDR2 SVGAGI. The CDR3 coding sequence is TGTGCCAGCAGAGAGACAGTGCGGGAGACCCAGTACTTC. Amino acid sequence: CASRETVRETQYF.

The chain uses TRBV29-1 and TRBJ2-7; D remains ambiguous. This CDR3 comprises 13 residues. Germline CDR1 SQVTM, CDR2 ANQGSEA. Trimming cost V 4 bases and J 2 bases, with 12 bases left between them. The DNA for the CDR3 is TGCAGCGTTGTTCAATTTACTACCTACGAGCAGTACTTC. It specifies CSVVQFTTYEQYF.

This clone was seen more than once but under ten times. The chain carries TRBV6-2 or TRBV6-3 and TRBJ2-1; 10 bases match TRBD2. J was trimmed by 4 bases and V by 0 bases; bases with no gene match: 6. CDR1 and CDR2 from the germline V gene are MNHEY and SVGEGT. This CDR3 region has 17 residues. CDR3 amino acids: CASSYSSSGGGYNEQFF. Here the CDR3 DNA reads TGTGCCAGCAGTTACTCCTCTAGCGGGGGTGGATACAATGAGCAGTTCTTC.

The chain couples TRBV7-3 to TRBJ2-6, with D possibly matching TRBD1 (6 bases). With 1 base removed from V and 4 bases from J, the gap between germline ends came to 8 bases. Germline loops: CDR1 SGHTA, CDR2 FQGTGA. The CDR3 covers 15 residues. The DNA for the CDR3 is TGTGCCAGCAGCTTAATGGGGGCCGGGGCCAACGTCCTGACTTTC. Protein product: CASSLMGAGANVLTF. Full variable domain (outside the CDR3, taken from reference TRBV7-3 and TRBJ2-6): GAGVSQTPSNKVTEKGKYVELRCDPISGHTALYWYRQSLGQGPEFLIYFQGTGAADDSGLPNDRFFAVRPEGSVSTLKIQRTERGDSAVYLCASSLMGAGANVLTFGAGSRLTVL.

The chain carries TRBV11-1 and TRBJ2-3; D is unresolved. In germline, CDR1 is SGHAT, CDR2 FQDESV (reference sequence). The CDR3 is 13 amino acids. V was clipped by 4 bases and J by 5 bases, with 10 bases between them. The CDR3 loop reads CASSSALVDTQYF. DNA of the CDR3: TGTGCCAGCAGCTCTGCCTTGGTAGATACGCAGTATTTT.

The chain carries TRBV10-3 and TRBJ2-4; 11 nucleotides align to TRBD2. The CDR3 covers 15 residues. Germline V gene sequence: CDR1 ENHRY, CDR2 SYGVKD. With 2 bases clipped from V and 6 bases from J, the junction kept 3 bases outside the gene matches. This CDR3 reads CAISEATSGVNIQYF. The CDR3 DNA sequence: TGTGCCATCAGTGAGGCGACTAGCGGGGTAAACATTCAGTACTTC.

V usage is TRBV25-1 and J usage is TRBJ1-1; D ambiguous. The CDR3 sequence is 13 residues long. Trimming left V 2 bases short and J 1 base short, with 5 bases between. The germline V gene has CDR1 MGHDK and CDR2 SYGVNS. CDR3 sequence reads: CASSEGWNTEAFF. In DNA form, the CDR3 reads TGTGCCAGCAGTGAAGGTTGGAACACTGAAGCTTTCTTT.

The chain has TRBV4-1 and TRBJ1-1; 7 bases agree with TRBD1. Germline CDR1 MGHRA, CDR2 YSYEKL. This CDR3 comprises 14 residues. The trim removed 3 bases at V and 3 bases at J, leaving 4 bases unmatched. In DNA, the CDR3 is TGCGCCAGCAGCCAGGACAGGACCGACACTGAAGCTTTCTTT. Translated: CASSQDRTDTEAFF.

The J gene is TRBJ2-7, the V gene TRBV6-5; TRBD2 agrees at 9 bases. With 0 bases clipped from V and 4 bases from J, the junction kept 7 bases outside the gene matches. Looked up from germline, CDR1 is MNHEY and CDR2 is SVGAGI. The CDR3 is 16 amino acids. The DNA of the CDR3 is TGTGCCAGCAGTTACTCGGGTAGCGGGGGTTGGTACGAGCAGTACTTC. Translating gives CASSYSGSGGWYEQYF.

The chain joins TRBV7-3 to TRBJ2-1; D uncertain. V was clipped by 3 bases and J by 12 bases, with 18 bases between them. CDR3 length: 14 residues. Germline loops: CDR1 SGHTA, CDR2 FQGTGA. The CDR3 coding sequence is TGTGCCAGCAGCTTTGGGATCAATCCCATGGGGCAGTTCTTC. Its protein is CASSFGINPMGQFF. Full variable domain (remainder filled in from reference TRBV7-3 and TRBJ2-1): GAGVSQTPSNKVTEKGKYVELRCDPISGHTALYWYRQSLGQGPEFLIYFQGTGAADDSGLPNDRFFAVRPEGSVSTLKIQRTERGDSAVYLCASSFGINPMGQFFGPGTRLTVL.

CDR3 DNA: TGTGCCAGCAGCTCTCCTAGCGGGGGGGCCTCCTACAATGAGCAGTTCTTC. It specifies CASSSPSGGASYNEQFF. The chain joins TRBV5-4 to TRBJ2-1; 12 nucleotides line up with TRBD2. The CDR3 has 17 residues. V lost 3 bases and J lost 0; bases outside the gene matches: 4. Germline values: CDR1 SGHNT, CDR2 YYREEE (reference sequence). Combining the CDR3 with reference TRBV5-4 and TRBJ2-1 gives the whole variable domain ETGVTQSPTHLIKTRGQQVTLRCSSQSGHNTVSWYQQALGQGPQFIFQYYREEENGRGNFPPRFSGLQFPNYSSELNVNALELDDSALYLCASSSPSGGASYNEQFFGPGTRLTVL.

V and J are TRBV11-2 and TRBJ2-1, with 12 bases matching TRBD2. Germline V gene lookup returns CDR1 SGHAT and CDR2 FQNNGV. The CDR3 is 15 residues long. Trimming removed 4 bases from V and 5 bases from J; junction bases left unmatched: 3. The CDR3 bases are TGTGCCAGCAGCTCACTAGCGGGGGGACACAATGAGCAGTTCTTC. It encodes CASSSLAGGHNEQFF.

V usage is TRBV28 and J usage is TRBJ2-4; D uncertain. This CDR3 is built from 14 residues. The germline V and J ends were trimmed by 7 bases and 1 base, with 11 bases remaining between them. Germline CDR1 and CDR2: MDHEN and SYDVKM. The CDR3 spells CASIENQAKNIQYF. CDR3 DNA: TGTGCCAGCATTGAAAACCAGGCCAAAAACATTCAGTACTTC.

The chain links TRBV5-4 to TRBJ2-1; D possibly matches TRBD1 or TRBD2 (5 bases each). The CDR3 spans 15 residues. Trimming removed 4 bases at V and 5 bases at J, with 16 bases between. In germline, CDR1 is SGHNT, CDR2 YYREEE (reference sequence). The CDR3 loop is CASSLGTKDDNEQFF. The CDR3 DNA reads as TGTGCCAGCAGCCTAGGGACCAAAGATGACAATGAGCAGTTCTTC.